This TCR beta chain originates from a study of cytomegalovirus exposure and HLA in healthy donors. The overall study: The same platform was used for the roughly 120 validation repertoires as for the 666 first-cohort repertoires, as reported in a later analysis.

This clone was counted a few times. Its antigen is still unknown. The germline V gene encodes CDR1 MDHEN and CDR2 SYDVKM. The CDR3 spans 15 residues. Trimming took 5 bases from V and 5 from J, leaving 18 bases between them. The data were produced by immunoSEQ multiplex PCR, yet TCRdb's version contains in-frame clones alone and is incomplete. The sample consists of 210,000 or so clones, around 90% of them appearing once. Study-wide results and limits: The study designated fewer than 200 TCR beta chains cytomegalovirus-associated. A later analysis found first-cohort TCR clusters tended to co-occur in the approximately 110 validation repertoires.

Material: PBMCs. The V call is TRBV28, the J call TRBJ1-1; tentatively, D is TRBD1 (6 bases). The receptor was isolated from a woman aged 18-35 years in good health and CMV-seronegative. CDR3 residues: CASSAQGIKETEAFF. Written as DNA, the CDR3 is TGTGCCAGCAGTGCGCAGGGGATTAAGGAAACTGAAGCTTTCTTT.